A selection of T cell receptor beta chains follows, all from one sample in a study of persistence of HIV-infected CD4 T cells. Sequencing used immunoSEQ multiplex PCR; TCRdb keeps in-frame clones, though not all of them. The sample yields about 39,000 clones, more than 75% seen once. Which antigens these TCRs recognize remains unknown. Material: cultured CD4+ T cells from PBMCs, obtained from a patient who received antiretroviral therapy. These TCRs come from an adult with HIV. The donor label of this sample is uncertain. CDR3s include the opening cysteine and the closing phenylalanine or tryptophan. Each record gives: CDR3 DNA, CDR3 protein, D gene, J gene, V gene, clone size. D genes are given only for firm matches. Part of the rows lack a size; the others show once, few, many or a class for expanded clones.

TGTGCCAGCAGCTTGCCGGGACTAGCGGGGGGAAGCTCCTACAATGAGCAGTTCTTC | CASSLPGLAGGSSYNEQFF | TRBD2 | TRBJ2-1 | TRBV11-2 | NA
TGTGCCAGCAGCCAAGATCGGCAGGGGGACGATGAGCAGTTCTTC | CASSQDRQGDDEQFF | TRBD1 | TRBJ2-1 | TRBV3-1/TRBV3-2 | NA
TGTGCCAGCAGCCAATTGAGTTTGGGACCCTCCTACGAGCAGTACTTC | CASSQLSLGPSYEQYF | NA | TRBJ2-7 | TRBV3-1/TRBV3-2 | once
TGTGCCAGCAGCGTAGCGGGGGGGGCGGTAGATACGCAGTATTTT | CASSVAGGAVDTQYF | TRBD2 | TRBJ2-3 | TRBV9 | NA
TGCAGTGCTAGTGGGATGTCGAAAGGTCTTGGAGCTTTCTTT | CSASGMSKGLGAFF | NA | TRBJ1-1 | TRBV20-1 | NA
TGTGCCAGCAGCACAGGACACCTGGTGGGTGGCTACACCTTC | CASSTGHLVGGYTF | NA | TRBJ1-2 | TRBV7-9 | NA
TGTGCCAGCAGTCCCACAGGTTACCTAACCGGGGAGCTGTTTTTT | CASSPTGYLTGELFF | NA | TRBJ2-2 | TRBV2 | NA
TGCGCCAGCAAGGAGAAAGGGGTCACCGGGGAGCTGTTTTTT | CASKEKGVTGELFF | NA | TRBJ2-2 | TRBV10-2 | few
TGTGCCACCCGGGGACTTCACTACAATGAGCAGTTCTTC | CATRGLHYNEQFF | NA | TRBJ2-1 | TRBV21-1 | once
TGCGCCAGCAGCCAAGAGGGGGGAGGGGTGATTCAGGGGCAGTATTTT | CASSQEGGGVIQGQYF | TRBD2 | TRBJ2-3 | TRBV4-1 | once
TGTGCCAGCAGCCAAGATCCATTTGCTGGGAAGGGCAATCAGCCCCAGCATTTT | CASSQDPFAGKGNQPQHF | NA | TRBJ1-5 | TRBV3-1/TRBV3-2 | NA
TGTGCCAGCAGTTTACATAGTCGAGCTAACTATGGCTACACCTTC | CASSLHSRANYGYTF | NA | TRBJ1-2 | TRBV28 | NA
TGTGCCAGCAGCGTTAGCGGGGTGAGCACAGATACGCAGTATTTT | CASSVSGVSTDTQYF | TRBD2 | TRBJ2-3 | TRBV9 | NA
TGCGCCAGCAGCTTGACGGGGTTTCCCCAAGAGACCCAGTACTTC | CASSLTGFPQETQYF | NA | TRBJ2-5 | TRBV5-1 | NA
TGTGCCAGCAGCCCGAGGGCCGGGAGGAACTACGAGCAGTACTTC | CASSPRAGRNYEQYF | TRBD2 | TRBJ2-7 | TRBV7-2 | NA
TGCAGCGTTGTAGGCAGGAACACTGAAGCTTTCTTT | CSVVGRNTEAFF | NA | TRBJ1-1 | TRBV29-1 | NA
TGTGCCAGCAGCCCCTTGGCGTGGTCCTACGAGCAGTACTTC | CASSPLAWSYEQYF | NA | TRBJ2-7 | TRBV9 | few
TGTGCCAGCAGCAAAAAAGGGGGCGACGAGCAGTACTTC | CASSKKGGDEQYF | NA | TRBJ2-7 | TRBV21-1 | once
TGTGCCAGTATACCGGGACAGGGGGCCCACGAGCAGTACTTC | CASIPGQGAHEQYF | TRBD1 | TRBJ2-7 | TRBV6-4 | NA
TGTGCCAGCAGTGAAGCAAGAACAGGGGGGAATGAAGCTTTCTTT | CASSEARTGGNEAFF | TRBD1 | TRBJ1-1 | TRBV6-1 | NA
TGTGCCAGCAGTGAATACGGCTATGGTACGCAGTATTTT | CASSEYGYGTQYF | NA | TRBJ2-3 | TRBV6-1 | NA
TGTGCCAGCAGTCTACGGGACAGGGAGACCCAGTACTTC | CASSLRDRETQYF | TRBD1 | TRBJ2-5 | TRBV27 | NA
TGTGCCAGCAGCTTAGCGGGGGGGGCGGCAGATACGCAGTATTTT | CASSLAGGAADTQYF | NA | TRBJ2-3 | TRBV7-8 | once